The clone carrying this TCR beta chain has at least ten counts. What it recognizes is unknown. No progression to ophthalmopathy during 18 months of follow-up defined stable disease. For the diagnoses, clinical symptoms, serum thyroxine and TRAb, thyroid ultrasound and orbital computed tomography were used. These data come from a study of T cells in Graves' hyperthyroidism and ophthalmopathy. Germline CDR1 SGHTA, CDR2 FQGNSA. V trimming: 1 base; J trimming: 4 bases; junction bases outside the gene matches: 4. CDR3 size: 15 residues. Findings of the study overall: Most clonotypes expanded in the thyroid (above 0.001) were also present in blood. From stable hyperthyroidism, ophthalmopathy was set apart by a 13 V-J model.

The TCR beta CDR3 regions underwent amplification using RNA transcripts as the source. First-round RT-PCR of the TCR CDR3 relied on the HTBI primer set. TCRdb re-analysed the multiplex PCR reads in MiXCR, keeping a single row per CDR3 protein. Of fewer than 550,000 distinct CDR3 sequences detected, 15% to 18% appear once; the ten largest clones hold around 7%. The V gene is TRBV7-2, the J gene TRBJ2-1; the match to TRBD2 covers 7 bases. Sequencing input: blood. The TCR comes from a woman aged 18-29 years with Graves' hyperthyroidism. CDR3 DNA: TGTGCCAGCAGCTTAGAAGGGACTATATACAATGAGCAGTTCTTC. Its protein is CASSLEGTIYNEQFF.